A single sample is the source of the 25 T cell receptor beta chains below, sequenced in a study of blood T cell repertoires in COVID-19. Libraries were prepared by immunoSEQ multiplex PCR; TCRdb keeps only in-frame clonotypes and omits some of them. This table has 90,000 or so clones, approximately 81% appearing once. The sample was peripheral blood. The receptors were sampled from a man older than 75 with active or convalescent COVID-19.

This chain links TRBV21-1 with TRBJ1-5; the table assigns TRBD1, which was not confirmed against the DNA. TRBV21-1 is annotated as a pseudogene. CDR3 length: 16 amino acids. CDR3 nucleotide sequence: TGTGCCAGCAAACCTACCGGACAGGGGGACGGTCAGCCCCAGCATTTT. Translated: CASKPTGQGDGQPQHF.

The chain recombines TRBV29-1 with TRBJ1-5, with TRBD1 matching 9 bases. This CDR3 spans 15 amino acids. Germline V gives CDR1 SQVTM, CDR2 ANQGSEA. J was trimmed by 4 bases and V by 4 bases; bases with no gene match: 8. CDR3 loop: CSVAQGTGLNQPQHF. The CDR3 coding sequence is TGCAGCGTTGCCCAGGGGACAGGGCTGAATCAGCCCCAGCATTTT.

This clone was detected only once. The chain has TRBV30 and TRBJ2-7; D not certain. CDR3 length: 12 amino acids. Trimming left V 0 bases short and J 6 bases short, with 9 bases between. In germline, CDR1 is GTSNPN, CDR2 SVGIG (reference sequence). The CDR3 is CAWSVSPFEQYF. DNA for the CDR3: TGTGCCTGGAGTGTATCCCCTTTCGAGCAGTACTTC.

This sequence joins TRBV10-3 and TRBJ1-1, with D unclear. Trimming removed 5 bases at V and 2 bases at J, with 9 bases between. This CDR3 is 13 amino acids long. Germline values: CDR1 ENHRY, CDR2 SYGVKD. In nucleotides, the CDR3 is TGTGCCATCAGTTCCGGGGTTAACACTGAAGCTTTCTTT. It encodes CAISSGVNTEAFF.

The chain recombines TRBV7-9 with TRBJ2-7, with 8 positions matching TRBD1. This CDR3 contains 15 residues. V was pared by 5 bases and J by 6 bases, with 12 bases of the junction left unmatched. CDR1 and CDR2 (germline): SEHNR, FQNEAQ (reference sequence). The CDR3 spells CASSPWSGQGGEQYF. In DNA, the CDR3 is TGTGCCAGCAGCCCCTGGAGCGGACAGGGTGGCGAGCAGTACTTC.

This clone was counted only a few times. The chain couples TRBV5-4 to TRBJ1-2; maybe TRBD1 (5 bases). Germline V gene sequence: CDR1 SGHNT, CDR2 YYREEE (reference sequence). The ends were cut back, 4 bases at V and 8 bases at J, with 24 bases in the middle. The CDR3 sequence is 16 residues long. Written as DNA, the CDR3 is TGTGCCAGCAGCCGACAGAACCAAGCTGGGTCAGAAGGCTACACCTTC. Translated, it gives CASSRQNQAGSEGYTF.

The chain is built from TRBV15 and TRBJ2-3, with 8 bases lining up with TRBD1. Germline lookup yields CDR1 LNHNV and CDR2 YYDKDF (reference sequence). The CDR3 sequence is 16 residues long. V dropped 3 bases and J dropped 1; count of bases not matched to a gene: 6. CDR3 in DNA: TGTGCCACCAGCAGGCGGACAGGGACAGGCACAGATACGCAGTATTTT. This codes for CATSRRTGTGTDTQYF.

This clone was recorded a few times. This CDR3 is CASSETVGYGYTF. CDR3 sequence (DNA): TGTGCCAGTAGTGAGACAGTGGGGTATGGCTACACCTTC. This chain joins TRBV19 and TRBJ1-2, with D tentatively TRBD1 (5 bases). V was shortened by 5 bases and J by 5 bases, with 12 bases between the two germline ends. In germline, CDR1 is LNHDA, CDR2 SQIVND (reference sequence). CDR3 length: 13 amino acids.

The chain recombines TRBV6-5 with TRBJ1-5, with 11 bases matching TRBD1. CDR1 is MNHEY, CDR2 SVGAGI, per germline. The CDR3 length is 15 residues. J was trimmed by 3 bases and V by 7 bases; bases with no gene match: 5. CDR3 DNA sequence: TGTGCCAGCAAAGGGGACAGGGGGTTCAATCAGCCCCAGCATTTT. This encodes CASKGDRGFNQPQHF.

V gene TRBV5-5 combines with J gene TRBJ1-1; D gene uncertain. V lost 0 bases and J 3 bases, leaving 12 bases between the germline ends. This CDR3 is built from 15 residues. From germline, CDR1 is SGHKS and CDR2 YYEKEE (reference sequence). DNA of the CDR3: TGTGCCAGCAGCTTGGTACCACTTAGATACACTGAAGCTTTCTTT. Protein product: CASSLVPLRYTEAFF.

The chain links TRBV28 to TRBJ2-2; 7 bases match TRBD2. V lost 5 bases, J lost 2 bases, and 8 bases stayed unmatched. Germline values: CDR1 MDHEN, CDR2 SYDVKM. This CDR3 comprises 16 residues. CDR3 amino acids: CASSLRGVFNTGELFF. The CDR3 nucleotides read TGTGCCAGCAGTCTCCGGGGGGTATTTAACACCGGGGAGCTGTTTTTT. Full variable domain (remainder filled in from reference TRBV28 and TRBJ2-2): DVKVTQSSRYLVKRTGEKVFLECVQDMDHENMFWYRQDPGLGLRLIYFSYDVKMKEKGDIPEGYSVSREKKERFSLILESASTNQTSMYLCASSLRGVFNTGELFFGEGSRLTVL.

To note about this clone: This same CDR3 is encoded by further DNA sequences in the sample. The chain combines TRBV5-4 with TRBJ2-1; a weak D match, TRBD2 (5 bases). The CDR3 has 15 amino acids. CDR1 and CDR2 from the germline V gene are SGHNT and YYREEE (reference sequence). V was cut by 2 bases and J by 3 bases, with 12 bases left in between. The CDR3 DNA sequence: TGTGCCAGCAGCTTTCGGTCAGGAGGCTACAATGAGCAGTTCTTC. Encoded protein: CASSFRSGGYNEQFF.

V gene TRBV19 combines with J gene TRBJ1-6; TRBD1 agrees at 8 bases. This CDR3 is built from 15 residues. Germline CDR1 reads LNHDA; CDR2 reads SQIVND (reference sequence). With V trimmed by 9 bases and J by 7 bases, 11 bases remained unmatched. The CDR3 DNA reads TGTGCCAGCAAACAGCAGGGGGCGGAGAATTCACCCCTCCACTTT. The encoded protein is CASKQQGAENSPLHF.

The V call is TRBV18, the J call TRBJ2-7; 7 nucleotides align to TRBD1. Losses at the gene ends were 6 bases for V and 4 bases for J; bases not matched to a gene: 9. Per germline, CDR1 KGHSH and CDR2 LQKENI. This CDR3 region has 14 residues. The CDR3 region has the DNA TGTGCCAGCTCGCCGGGACAGTTACCGTACGAGCAGTACTTC. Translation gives CASSPGQLPYEQYF.

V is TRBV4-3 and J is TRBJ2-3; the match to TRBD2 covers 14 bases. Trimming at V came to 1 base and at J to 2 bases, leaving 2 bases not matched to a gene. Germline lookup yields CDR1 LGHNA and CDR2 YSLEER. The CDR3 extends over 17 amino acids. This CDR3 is CASSQGTSGGYTDTQYF. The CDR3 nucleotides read TGCGCCAGCAGCCAAGGGACTAGCGGGGGGTACACAGATACGCAGTATTTT.

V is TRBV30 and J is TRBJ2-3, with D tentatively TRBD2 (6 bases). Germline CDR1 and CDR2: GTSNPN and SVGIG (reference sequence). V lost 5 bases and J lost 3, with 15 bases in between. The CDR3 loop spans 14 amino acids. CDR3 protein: CAWGGRLETDTQYF. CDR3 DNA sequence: TGTGCCTGGGGGGGGAGGCTAGAGACAGATACGCAGTATTTT.

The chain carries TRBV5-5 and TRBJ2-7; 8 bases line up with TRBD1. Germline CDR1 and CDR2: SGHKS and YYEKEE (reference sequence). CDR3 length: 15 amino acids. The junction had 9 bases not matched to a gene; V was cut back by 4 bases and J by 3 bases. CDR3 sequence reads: CASSPGTGLFYEQYF. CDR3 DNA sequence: TGTGCCAGCAGCCCTGGGACAGGTCTCTTCTACGAGCAGTACTTC.

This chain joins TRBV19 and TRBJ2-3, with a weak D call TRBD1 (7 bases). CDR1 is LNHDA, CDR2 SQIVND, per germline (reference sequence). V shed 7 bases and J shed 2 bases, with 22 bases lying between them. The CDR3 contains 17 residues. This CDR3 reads CASTPLRGAFDTDTQYF. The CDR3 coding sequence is TGTGCCAGTACCCCGCTCAGGGGGGCCTTTGACACAGATACGCAGTATTTT.

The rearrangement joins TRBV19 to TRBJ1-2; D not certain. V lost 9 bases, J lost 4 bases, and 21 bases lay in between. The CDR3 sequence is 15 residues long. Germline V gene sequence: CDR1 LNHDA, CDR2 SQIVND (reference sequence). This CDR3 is CASEGTLTLSYGYTF. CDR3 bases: TGTGCCAGCGAGGGCACTCTGACTTTGAGCTATGGCTACACCTTC.

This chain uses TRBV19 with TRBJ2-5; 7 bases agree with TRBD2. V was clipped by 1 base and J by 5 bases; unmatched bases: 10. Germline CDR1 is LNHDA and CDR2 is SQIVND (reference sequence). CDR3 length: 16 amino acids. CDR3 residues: CASSIGGGRVRETQYF. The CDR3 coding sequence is TGTGCCAGTAGTATAGGTGGAGGGAGGGTTCGGGAGACCCAGTACTTC.

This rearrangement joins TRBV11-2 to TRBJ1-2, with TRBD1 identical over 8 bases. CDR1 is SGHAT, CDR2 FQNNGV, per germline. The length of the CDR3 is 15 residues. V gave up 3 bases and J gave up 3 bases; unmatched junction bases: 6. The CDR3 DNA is TGTGCCAGCAGCTTTCCACAGGGGGGAGACTATGGCTACACCTTC. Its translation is CASSFPQGGDYGYTF.

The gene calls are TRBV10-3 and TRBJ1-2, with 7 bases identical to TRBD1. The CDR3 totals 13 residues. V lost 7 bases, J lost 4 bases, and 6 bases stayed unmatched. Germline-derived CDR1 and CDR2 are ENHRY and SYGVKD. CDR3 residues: CAIKGQLAYGYTF. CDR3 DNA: TGTGCCATCAAGGGACAGCTTGCCTATGGCTACACCTTC.

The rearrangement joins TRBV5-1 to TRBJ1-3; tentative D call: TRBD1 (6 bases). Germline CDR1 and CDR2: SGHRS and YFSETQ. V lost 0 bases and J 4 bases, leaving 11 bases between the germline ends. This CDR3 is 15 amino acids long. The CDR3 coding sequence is TGCGCCAGCAGCTTGGGACAGGTGGGAGGAAACACCATATATTTT. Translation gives CASSLGQVGGNTIYF.

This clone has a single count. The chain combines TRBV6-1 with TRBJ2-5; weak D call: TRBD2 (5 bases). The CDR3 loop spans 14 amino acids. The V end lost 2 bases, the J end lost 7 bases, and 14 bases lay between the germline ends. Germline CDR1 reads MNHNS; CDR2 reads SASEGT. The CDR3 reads CASSEWDRRGTQYF. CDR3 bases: TGTGCCAGCAGTGAATGGGATCGCCGGGGGACCCAGTACTTC.

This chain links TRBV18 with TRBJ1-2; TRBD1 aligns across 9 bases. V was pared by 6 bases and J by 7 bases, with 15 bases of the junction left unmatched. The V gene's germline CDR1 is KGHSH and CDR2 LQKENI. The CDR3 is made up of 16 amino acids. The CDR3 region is CASSPGQGNSAGGYTF. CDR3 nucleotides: TGTGCCAGCTCCCCTGGACAGGGGAACTCGGCTGGTGGCTACACCTTC.